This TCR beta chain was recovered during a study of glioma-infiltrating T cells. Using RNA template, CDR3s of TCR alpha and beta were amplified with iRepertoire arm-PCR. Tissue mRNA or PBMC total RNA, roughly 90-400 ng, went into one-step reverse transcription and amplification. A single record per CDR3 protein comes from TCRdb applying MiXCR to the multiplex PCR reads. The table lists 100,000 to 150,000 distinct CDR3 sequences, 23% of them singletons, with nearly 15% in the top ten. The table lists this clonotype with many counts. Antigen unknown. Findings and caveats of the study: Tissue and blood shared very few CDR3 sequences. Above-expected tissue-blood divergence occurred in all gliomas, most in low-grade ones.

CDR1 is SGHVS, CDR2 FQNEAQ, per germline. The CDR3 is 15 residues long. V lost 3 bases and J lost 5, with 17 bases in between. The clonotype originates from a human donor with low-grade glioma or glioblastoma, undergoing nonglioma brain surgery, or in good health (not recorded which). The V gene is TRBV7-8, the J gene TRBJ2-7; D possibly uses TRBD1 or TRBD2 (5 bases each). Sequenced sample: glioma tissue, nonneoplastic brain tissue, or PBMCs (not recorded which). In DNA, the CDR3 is TGTGCCAGCAGCTTGGGGACCGCTAGGTCGAACGAGCAGTACTTC. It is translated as CASSLGTARSNEQYF.